The 21 T cell receptor beta chains listed next were all sequenced from one sample in a study of cytomegalovirus exposure and HLA in healthy donors. The PCR used 60 Vbeta and 13 Jbeta primers. Assay used: immunoSEQ multiplex PCR; TCRdb lists only in-frame clones, some missing. Recorded for this sample: about 88,000 clones. The specimen sequenced was PBMCs. The receptors here all came from a girl aged 10 to 17 in good health and CMV-seropositive.

V gene TRBV4-1 combines with J gene TRBJ2-3; TRBD1 might be the D (5 bases). Trimming cost V 1 base and J 8 bases, with 19 bases left between them. This CDR3 spans 16 amino acids. Germline lookup yields CDR1 MGHRA and CDR2 YSYEKL. CDR3 residues: CASSQAPDRPAGTQYF. In DNA, the CDR3 is TGCGCCAGCAGCCAAGCCCCTGACAGACCCGCAGGTACGCAGTATTTT.

V usage is TRBV5-4 and J usage is TRBJ1-6; TRBD1 matches 8 bases. The CDR3 is made up of 16 amino acids. The germline CDR1 and CDR2 sequences are SGHNT and YYREEE (reference sequence). J was trimmed by 8 bases and V by 4 bases; bases with no gene match: 11. CDR3 in amino acids: CASSPDRAGVYSPLHF. In DNA, the CDR3 is TGTGCCAGCAGCCCGGACAGGGCCGGGGTCTATTCACCCCTCCACTTT.

The chain combines TRBV27 with TRBJ1-1; D may be TRBD1 (6 bases). This CDR3 spans 15 amino acids. The germline V gene has CDR1 MNHEY and CDR2 SMNVEV (reference sequence). V was trimmed by 6 bases and J by 1 base, leaving 15 bases between them. CDR3 coding DNA: TGTGCCAGCAGCCTCACGGGGGGACAGAACACTGAAGCTTTCTTT. Protein: CASSLTGGQNTEAFF.

V gene TRBV30 combines with J gene TRBJ1-6; no definite D call. V lost 1 base and J lost 3, with 7 bases in between. The germline CDR1 and CDR2 sequences are GTSNPN and SVGIG (reference sequence). This CDR3 has 14 amino acids. The CDR3 spells CAWSAEGYNSPLHF. The CDR3 bases are TGTGCCTGGAGTGCCGAGGGCTATAATTCACCCCTCCACTTT.

V and J are TRBV4-1 and TRBJ2-1; 9 positions agree with TRBD1. CDR3 length: 16 residues. The germline CDR1 and CDR2 sequences are MGHRA and YSYEKL. V lost 1 base, J lost 0 bases, and 1 base stayed unmatched. The CDR3 DNA is TGCGCCAGCAGCCAAGGACAGGGGGTCTCCTACAATGAGCAGTTCTTC. This encodes CASSQGQGVSYNEQFF.

This sequence joins TRBV4-3 and TRBJ2-3; a weak D match, TRBD2 (8 bases). Germline V CDR1 and CDR2: LGHNA, YSLEER. Between the trimmed V and J ends, which lost 3 bases and 2 bases, there was a span of 24 bases. There are 19 residues in the CDR3. In DNA form, the CDR3 reads TGCGCCAGCAGCCACGGAAGAGGGGGCGGGGGGACGATCACAGATACGCAGTATTTT. Protein: CASSHGRGGGGTITDTQYF.

The chain employs TRBV5-6 and TRBJ2-1; perhaps TRBD2 as D (5 bases). The V gene's germline CDR1 is SGHDT and CDR2 YYEEEE. The CDR3 runs to 13 residues. V lost 3 bases and J 7 bases, leaving 11 bases between the germline ends. The CDR3 nucleotides are TGTGCCAGCAGCTCGGGGTCGTGGAATGAGCAGTTCTTC. This encodes CASSSGSWNEQFF.

The rearrangement links TRBV6-5 to TRBJ2-3, with 8 bases that match TRBD2. The CDR3 loop spans 13 amino acids. J lost 5 bases, V lost 6 bases, and 4 bases had no gene match. From germline, CDR1 is MNHEY and CDR2 SVGAGI. DNA of the CDR3: TGTGCCAGCAGCCGGGGGGGCGTAGATACGCAGTATTTT. This gives the protein CASSRGGVDTQYF.

V and J are TRBV9 and TRBJ1-5; TRBD1 might be the D (5 bases). CDR3 length: 14 residues. V lost 3 bases, J lost 7 bases, and 14 bases lay in between. CDR1 and CDR2 (germline): SGDLS, YYNGEE. The CDR3 sequence: CASSATGGNQPQHF. CDR3 nucleotides: TGTGCCAGCAGCGCCACGGGGGGGAACCAGCCCCAGCATTTT.

The CDR3: CASSQDQGTANEKLFF. CDR3 nucleotide sequence: TGCGCCAGCAGCCAAGATCAGGGGACGGCAAATGAAAAACTGTTTTTT. This chain links TRBV4-3 with TRBJ1-4, with TRBD1 as a possible D gene (6 bases). Germline CDR1 and CDR2: LGHNA and YSLEER. V dropped 0 bases and J dropped 5 bases, with 13 bases sitting between them. The length of the CDR3 is 16 residues.

The genes are TRBV10-3 and TRBJ2-7; D might be TRBD1 (6 bases). The V gene lost 1 base and the J gene lost 2 bases, with 15 bases spanning the gap. The length of the CDR3 is 16 residues. Germline values: CDR1 ENHRY, CDR2 SYGVKD. The chain's CDR3 is CAISELTLDRTYEQYF. CDR3 nucleotide sequence: TGTGCCATCAGTGAGTTAACCCTTGACAGGACCTACGAGCAGTACTTC.

This chain links TRBV6-5 with TRBJ2-7; possibly TRBD1 for D (6 bases). Deletions cut 6 bases from V and 0 bases from J, with 15 bases between. CDR1 and CDR2 from the germline V gene are MNHEY and SVGAGI. The CDR3 contains 15 residues. The CDR3 reads CASRPVDSNSYEQYF. The CDR3 nucleotides read TGTGCCAGCAGACCCGTGGACAGTAACTCCTACGAGCAGTACTTC.

This chain links TRBV29-1 with TRBJ1-1; D is possibly TRBD1 (6 bases). With 6 bases removed from V and 0 bases from J, the gap between germline ends came to 11 bases. Per the germline V gene, CDR1 is SQVTM and CDR2 is ANQGSEA. CDR3 length: 13 amino acids. The CDR3 nucleotides are TGCAGCGTGAGGACAGACATGAACACTGAAGCTTTCTTT. Amino acid sequence: CSVRTDMNTEAFF.

CDR3 sequence: CASSQTEDGYTF. The CDR3 nucleotides read TGCGCCAGCAGTCAAACAGAAGATGGCTACACCTTC. The chain carries TRBV23-1 and TRBJ1-2; D gene uncertain. TRBV23-1 is marked as an open reading frame, function uncertain. The ends were cut back, 2 bases at V and 6 bases at J, with 7 bases in the middle. The CDR3 consists of 12 residues.

The chain is built from TRBV4-1 and TRBJ2-4, with D tentatively TRBD2 (5 bases). V dropped 2 bases and J dropped 0 bases, with 20 bases sitting between them. Germline CDR1 and CDR2: MGHRA and YSYEKL. The length of the CDR3 is 19 residues. In DNA form, the CDR3 reads TGCGCCAGCAGCCAAACTGTTTGGACTTCGCCTCCAGCCAAAAACATTCAGTACTTC. It encodes CASSQTVWTSPPAKNIQYF.

The V and J genes are TRBV2 and TRBJ1-5; TRBD1 matches 11 bases. Germline values: CDR1 SNHLY, CDR2 FYNNEI. The CDR3 runs to 16 residues. The V gene end was trimmed by 9 bases and the J gene end by 0 bases; junction bases not matched to a gene: 7. This chain's CDR3 is CASLRDRGDSNQPQHF. CDR3 coding DNA: TGTGCCAGTCTCCGGGACAGGGGGGATAGCAATCAGCCCCAGCATTTT. The whole variable domain, filled in from reference TRBV2 and TRBJ1-5, reads EPEVTQTPSHQVTQMGQEVILRCVPISNHLYFYWYRQILGQKVEFLVSFYNNEISEKSEIFDDQFSVERPDGSNFTLKIRSTKLEDSAMYFCASLRDRGDSNQPQHFGDGTRLSIL.

The chain uses TRBV28 and TRBJ1-5, with D unclear. Trimming removed 5 bases from V and 5 bases from J, with 7 bases in between. Germline V CDR1 and CDR2: MDHEN, SYDVKM. This CDR3 region has 12 residues. Here the CDR3 DNA reads TGTGCCAGCAGTGAAAGAGATCAGCCCCAGCATTTT. This codes for CASSERDQPQHF.

The chain employs TRBV5-1 and TRBJ2-5; D may be TRBD2 (6 bases). Germline CDR1 is SGHRS and CDR2 is YFSETQ. This CDR3 spans 15 amino acids. The V and J ends lost 4 bases and 0 bases respectively, with 13 bases between them. CDR3 in DNA: TGCGCCAGCAGCCCTGTTTTAGCGGACCAAGAGACCCAGTACTTC. Protein sequence: CASSPVLADQETQYF.

The chain carries TRBV27 and TRBJ1-1, with a tentative D call TRBD1 (6 bases). CDR1 is MNHEY, CDR2 SMNVEV, per germline (reference sequence). The CDR3 length is 15 residues. Trimming cost V 6 bases and J 5 bases, with 19 bases left between them. The CDR3, as DNA: TGTGCCAGCAGGACCCGTGGGGGGGCAGATACTGAAGCTTTCTTT. This codes for CASRTRGGADTEAFF.

The V and J genes are TRBV7-6 and TRBJ1-6; 9 bases fit TRBD1. The CDR3 consists of 16 residues. Trimming cost V 1 base and J 10 bases; bases outside gene matches: 8. The germline V gene has CDR1 SGHVS and CDR2 FNYEAQ. This CDR3 reads CASSLESGQGRSPLHF. The DNA for the CDR3 is TGTGCCAGCAGCTTAGAATCGGGACAGGGAAGATCACCCCTCCACTTT. The complete variable domain, with remaining parts taken from reference TRBV7-6 and TRBJ1-6, reads GAGVSQSPRYKVTKRGQDVALRCDPISGHVSLYWYRQALGQGPEFLTYFNYEAQQDKSGLPNDRFSAERPEGSISTLTIQRTEQRDSAMYRCASSLESGQGRSPLHFGNGTRLTVT.

V is TRBV9 and J is TRBJ2-7; 9 nucleotides align to TRBD2. In germline, CDR1 is SGDLS, CDR2 YYNGEE. The V segment lost 0 bases and the J segment 6 bases; nucleotides outside the gene matches: 7. The length of the CDR3 is 15 residues. CDR3 residues: CASSVGLGLASEQYF. CDR3 bases: TGTGCCAGCAGCGTAGGACTGGGACTAGCTTCCGAGCAGTACTTC. The complete variable domain, with remaining parts taken from reference TRBV9 and TRBJ2-7, reads DSGVTQTPKHLITATGQRVTLRCSPRSGDLSVYWYQQSLDQGLQFLIQYYNGEERAKGNILERFSAQQFPDLHSELNLSSLELGDSALYFCASSVGLGLASEQYFGPGTRLTVT.